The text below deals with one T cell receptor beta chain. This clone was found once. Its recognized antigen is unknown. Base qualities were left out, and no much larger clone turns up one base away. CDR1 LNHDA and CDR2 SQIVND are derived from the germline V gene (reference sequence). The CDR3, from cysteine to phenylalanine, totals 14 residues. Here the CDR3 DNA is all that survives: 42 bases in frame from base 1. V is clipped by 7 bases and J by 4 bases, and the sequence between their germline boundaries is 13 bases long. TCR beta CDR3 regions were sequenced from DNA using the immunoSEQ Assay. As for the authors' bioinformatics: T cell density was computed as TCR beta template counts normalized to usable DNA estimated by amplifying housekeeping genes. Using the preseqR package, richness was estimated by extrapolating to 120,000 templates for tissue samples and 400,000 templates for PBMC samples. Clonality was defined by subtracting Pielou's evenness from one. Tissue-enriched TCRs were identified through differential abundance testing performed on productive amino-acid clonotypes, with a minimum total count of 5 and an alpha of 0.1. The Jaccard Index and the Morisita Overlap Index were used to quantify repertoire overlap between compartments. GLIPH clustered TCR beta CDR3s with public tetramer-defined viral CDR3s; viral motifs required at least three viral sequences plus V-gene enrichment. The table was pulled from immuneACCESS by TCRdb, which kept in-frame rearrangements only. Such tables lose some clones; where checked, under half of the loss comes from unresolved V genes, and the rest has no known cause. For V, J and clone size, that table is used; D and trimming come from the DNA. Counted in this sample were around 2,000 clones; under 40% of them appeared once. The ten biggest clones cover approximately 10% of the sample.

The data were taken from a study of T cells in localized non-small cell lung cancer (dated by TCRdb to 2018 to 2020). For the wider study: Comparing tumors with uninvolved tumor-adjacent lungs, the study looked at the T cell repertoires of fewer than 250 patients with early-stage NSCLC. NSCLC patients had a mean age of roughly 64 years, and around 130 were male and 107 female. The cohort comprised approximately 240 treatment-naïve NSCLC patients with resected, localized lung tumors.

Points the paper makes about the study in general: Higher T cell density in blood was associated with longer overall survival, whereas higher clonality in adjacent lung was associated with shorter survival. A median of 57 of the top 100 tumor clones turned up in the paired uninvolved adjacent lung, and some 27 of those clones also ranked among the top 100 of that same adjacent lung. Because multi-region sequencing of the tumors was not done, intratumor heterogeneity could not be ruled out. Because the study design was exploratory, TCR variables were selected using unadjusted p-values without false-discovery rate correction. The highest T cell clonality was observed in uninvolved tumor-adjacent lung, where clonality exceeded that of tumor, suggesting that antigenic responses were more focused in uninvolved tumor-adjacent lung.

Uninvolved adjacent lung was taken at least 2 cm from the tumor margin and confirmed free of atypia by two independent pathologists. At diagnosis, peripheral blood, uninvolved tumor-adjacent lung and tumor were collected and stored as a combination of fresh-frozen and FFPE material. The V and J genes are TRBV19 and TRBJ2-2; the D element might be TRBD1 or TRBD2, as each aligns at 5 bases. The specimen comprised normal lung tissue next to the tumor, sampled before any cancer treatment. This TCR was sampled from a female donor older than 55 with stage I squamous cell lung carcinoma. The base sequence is TGTGCCAGTAAGCAAGGGGACCTCACCGGGGAGCTGTTTTTT. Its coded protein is CASKQGDLTGELFF.